This T cell receptor (beta chain) was identified in a study of shared clonotypes between healthy human individuals. Produced via immunoSEQ multiplex PCR; TCRdb's table is partial and in-frame only. Among 800,000 to 950,000 clones listed, around 96% were seen once. The CDR3 runs to 14 residues. V lost 4 bases, J lost 4 bases, and 15 bases lay in between. Germline V gene sequence: CDR1 SGHRS, CDR2 YFSETQ. CD45RO-negative, CCR7-positively selected cells formed the naive CD8 fraction, excluding terminally differentiated effector memory CD45RA+ cells. V usage is TRBV5-1 and J usage is TRBJ2-7, with D possibly being TRBD1 (6 bases). Sequencing used naive CD8+ T cells sorted from blood. The sequence was obtained from a man aged 25-45 years in good health. CDR3 residues: CASSHGTRGYEQYF. DNA of the CDR3: TGCGCCAGCAGCCACGGAACGAGGGGGTACGAGCAGTACTTC.